The next 11 T cell receptor beta chains were all read from a single sample in a study of T cell repertoires in cytomegalovirus infection. TCRdb analysed the reads with MiXCR anew, one entry per CDR3 protein. The data show about 250,000 distinct CDR3 sequences, 9% to 15% seen once. Sequenced sample: PBMCs. The receptors derive from a human donor in good health (CMV status not recorded). Some clones in this sample may be carry-over from other donors' samples.

The table lists this clonotype with many counts. V gene TRBV12-3 or TRBV12-4 combines with J gene TRBJ1-1; TRBD1 aligns across 8 bases. This CDR3 contains 15 residues. V shed 6 bases, J shed 2 bases, and the junction held 8 bases outside the gene matches. CDR3 loop: CASRDDRGYNTEAFF. In nucleotides, the CDR3 is TGTGCCAGCAGAGACGACAGGGGCTACAACACTGAAGCTTTCTTT.

V usage is TRBV29-1 and J usage is TRBJ1-1, with a possible D match to TRBD1 (6 bases). V was pared by 4 bases and J by 5 bases, with 11 bases between. The length of the CDR3 is 12 residues. Germline CDR1 SQVTM, CDR2 ANQGSEA. The CDR3 DNA reads TGCAGCGTTGGAGGGGGGAGAACTGAAGCTTTCTTT. Translation: CSVGGGRTEAFF.

This clonotype was counted a few times. The chain carries TRBV5-1 and TRBJ1-4; 8 positions match TRBD1. Germline-derived CDR1 and CDR2 are SGHRS and YFSETQ. Trimming at V came to 2 bases and at J to 2 bases, leaving 2 bases not matched to a gene. The CDR3 covers 15 residues. This CDR3 is CASSFRQGTNEKLFF. The CDR3, as DNA: TGCGCCAGCAGCTTTAGACAGGGGACTAATGAAAAACTGTTTTTT.

This clonotype has more than one count but fewer than ten. V is TRBV7-3 and J is TRBJ1-1; 12 bases fit TRBD1. Unmatched junction bases numbered 8, after V lost 4 bases and J lost 5 bases. The CDR3 totals 16 residues. Germline CDR1 and CDR2: SGHTA and FQGTGA. The CDR3 DNA is TGTGCCAGCAGCTCCTGGGACAGGGGGCCGGAGACTGAAGCTTTCTTT. This translates into CASSSWDRGPETEAFF.

This clonotype showed up many times. The J gene is TRBJ1-4, the V gene TRBV7-2; D may be TRBD1 (5 bases). Looked up from germline, CDR1 is SGHTA and CDR2 is FQGNSA. With 2 bases removed from V and 0 bases from J, the gap between germline ends came to 19 bases. The CDR3 has 19 residues. For the CDR3, the DNA is TGTGCCAGCAGCTTAAGGGCCCTAGACAGCTCTGCAACTAATGAAAAACTGTTTTTT. Its translation: CASSLRALDSSATNEKLFF.

This clonotype was counted ten times or more. The CDR3 region has the DNA TGTGCCAGCATTCAAACGAGGGGGAATGAGCAGTTCTTC. Residues: CASIQTRGNEQFF. The chain carries TRBV7-9 and TRBJ2-1; perhaps TRBD1 as D (6 bases). CDR3 length: 13 residues. Germline V lookup: CDR1 SEHNR, CDR2 FQNEAQ (reference sequence). Trimming left V 7 bases short and J 7 bases short, with 14 bases between.

This clonotype was seen at least ten times. The J gene is TRBJ1-2, the V gene TRBV12-3 or TRBV12-4, with D possibly TRBD1 on 5 matching bases. The CDR3 consists of 15 residues. With 1 base removed from V and 1 base from J, the gap between germline ends came to 10 bases. CDR3 sequence reads: CASSLDRQSNYGYTF. The CDR3 bases are TGTGCCAGCAGTTTAGACAGGCAAAGTAACTATGGCTACACCTTC.

There are a few counts of this clonotype. The chain joins TRBV2 to TRBJ1-4; 7 bases agree with TRBD1. Germline trimming cut 2 bases from V and 6 bases from J; bases unmatched to any gene: 3. Germline loops: CDR1 SNHLY, CDR2 FYNNEI. The CDR3 sequence is 14 residues long. CDR3 bases: TGTGCCAGCAGTGAATTAGGGGGCGATGAAAAACTGTTTTTT. Translated, it gives CASSELGGDEKLFF.

This clonotype occurred many times. The V and J genes are TRBV7-2 and TRBJ2-3; 9 nucleotides match TRBD2. CDR1 and CDR2 (germline): SGHTA, FQGNSA. The CDR3 loop spans 18 amino acids. Trimming at V came to 0 bases and at J to 7 bases, leaving 14 bases not matched to a gene. The CDR3 DNA reads as TGTGCCAGCAGCTTAGCTGGCGGGGGGGCCGCGCGGGACTATACGCAGTATTTT. Translated: CASSLAGGGAARDYTQYF.

This clonotype was detected only a few times. The gene calls are TRBV7-3 and TRBJ2-5; the D is unclear. CDR1 is SGHTA, CDR2 FQGTGA, per germline. CDR3 size: 13 residues. Trimming removed 1 base from V and 4 bases from J, with 7 bases in between. CDR3 in amino acids: CASSLMVAETQYF. Here the CDR3 DNA reads TGTGCCAGCAGCTTAATGGTAGCAGAGACCCAGTACTTC.

This clonotype was counted only a few times. V gene TRBV25-1 combines with J gene TRBJ1-6; D uncertain. This CDR3 has 15 amino acids. Germline V gene lookup returns CDR1 MGHDK and CDR2 SYGVNS. V lost 1 base, J lost 7 bases, and 11 bases lay in between. The CDR3: CASSESLRPNSPLHF. In nucleotides, the CDR3 is TGTGCCAGCAGTGAATCTCTCAGGCCAAATTCACCCCTCCACTTT.